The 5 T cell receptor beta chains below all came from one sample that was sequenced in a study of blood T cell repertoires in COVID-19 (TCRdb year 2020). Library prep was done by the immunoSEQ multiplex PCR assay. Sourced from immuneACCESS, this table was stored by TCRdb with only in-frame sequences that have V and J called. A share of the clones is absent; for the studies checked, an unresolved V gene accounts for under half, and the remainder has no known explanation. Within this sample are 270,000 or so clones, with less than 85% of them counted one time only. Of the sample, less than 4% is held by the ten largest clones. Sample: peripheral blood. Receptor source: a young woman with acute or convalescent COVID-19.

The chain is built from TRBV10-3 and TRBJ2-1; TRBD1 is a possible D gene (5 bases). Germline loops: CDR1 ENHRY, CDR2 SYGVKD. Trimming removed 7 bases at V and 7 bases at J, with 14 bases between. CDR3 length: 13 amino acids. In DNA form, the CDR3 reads TGTGCCATCAAGGGGTCCGTCTTGAATGAGCAGTTCTTC. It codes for CAIKGSVLNEQFF.

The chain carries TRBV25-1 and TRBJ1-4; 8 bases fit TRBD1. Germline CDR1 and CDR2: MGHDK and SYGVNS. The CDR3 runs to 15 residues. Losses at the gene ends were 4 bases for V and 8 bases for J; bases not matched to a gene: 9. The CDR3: CASSAGQGPREKLFF. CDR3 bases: TGTGCCAGCAGTGCCGGACAGGGACCTCGGGAAAAACTGTTTTTT.

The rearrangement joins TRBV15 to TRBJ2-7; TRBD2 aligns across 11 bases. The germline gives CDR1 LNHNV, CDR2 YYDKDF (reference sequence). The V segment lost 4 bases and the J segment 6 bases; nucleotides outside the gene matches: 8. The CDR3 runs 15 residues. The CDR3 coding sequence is TGTGCCACCAGCACATCCGCGGGACTAGCGGTCGAGCAGTACTTC. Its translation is CATSTSAGLAVEQYF.

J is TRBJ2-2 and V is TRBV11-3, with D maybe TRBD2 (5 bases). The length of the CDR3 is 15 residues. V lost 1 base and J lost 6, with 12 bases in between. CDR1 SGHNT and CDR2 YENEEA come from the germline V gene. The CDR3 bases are TGTGCCAGCAGCTTAGGACTACCCATGTCCGGGGAGCTGTTTTTT. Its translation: CASSLGLPMSGELFF. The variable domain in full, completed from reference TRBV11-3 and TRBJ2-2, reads EAGVVQSPRYKIIEKKQPVAFWCNPISGHNTLYWYLQNLGQGPELLIRYENEEAVDDSQLPKDRFSAERLKGVDSTLKIQPAELGDSAVYLCASSLGLPMSGELFFGEGSRLTVL.

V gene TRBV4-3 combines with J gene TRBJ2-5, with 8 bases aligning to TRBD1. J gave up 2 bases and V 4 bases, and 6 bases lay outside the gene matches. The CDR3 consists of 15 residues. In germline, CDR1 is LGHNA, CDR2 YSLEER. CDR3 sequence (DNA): TGCGCCAGCAGCCCATGGACAGGGAAACAAGAGACCCAGTACTTC. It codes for CASSPWTGKQETQYF.